The rows below give T cell receptor beta chains drawn from one sample of a study of technical replicates of blood from a few donors. Produced via immunoSEQ multiplex PCR; TCRdb's table is partial and in-frame only. The sample yields about 73,000 clones, about 92% seen once. The sample was T cells isolated from PBMCs. The receptors shown here come from a human donor in good health. The CDR3 runs from the conserved cysteine through the conserved F or W. Each record gives: V gene, J gene, D gene, clone size, CDR3 DNA, CDR3 protein. The D gene is left open where the match is weak. A clone size is listed for some rows: how often the clone was seen (once, few, many), or a class if it is expanded.

>TRBV7-9|TRBJ1-2|.|.
TGTGCCAGCAGCTTATTCCTGGGGGGTTATGGCTACACCTTC
CASSLFLGGYGYTF
>TRBV28|TRBJ2-7|TRBD1|.
TGTGCCAGCAGTTCATCCGGACAGGGGCACTACGAGCAGTACTTC
CASSSSGQGHYEQYF
>TRBV5-4|TRBJ2-5|.|.
TGTGCCAGCAGCAATGGTGGGGCCGCGGGGGAGACCCAGTACTTC
CASSNGGAAGETQYF
>TRBV7-9|TRBJ1-5|.|.
TGTGCCAGCAGCTTAGACCGCGGAGGGAACCAGCCCCAGCATTTT
CASSLDRGGNQPQHF
>TRBV5-4|TRBJ2-7|TRBD2|.
TGTGCCAGCAGCTTGGAAGCGGGGGGGGGCGAGCAGTACTTC
CASSLEAGGGEQYF
>TRBV4-1|TRBJ2-7|.|.
TGCGCCAGCAGCCAAGTCGGGGGGCAGGACGAGCAGTACTTC
CASSQVGGQDEQYF
>TRBV28|TRBJ2-3|TRBD2|.
TGTGCCAGCAGTCCAATAGCGGGACCCTCCGCAGATACGCAGTATTTT
CASSPIAGPSADTQYF
>TRBV28|TRBJ1-5|TRBD1|.
TGTGCCAGCAGTTCCCCGGGACAGGGGGCGGGGCAGCCCCAGCATTTT
CASSSPGQGAGQPQHF
>TRBV7-6|TRBJ1-5|.|.
TGTGCCAGCAGCGACCGGGACATTACCGTCCTGAGCAATCAGCCCCAGCATTTT
CASSDRDITVLSNQPQHF
>TRBV29-1|TRBJ2-1|TRBD2|once
TGCAGCGCAGAGTTTACGGGAGGAGGAGGAAACTCCTACAATGAGCAGTTCTTC
CSAEFTGGGGNSYNEQFF
>TRBV4-2|TRBJ2-4|TRBD1|.
TGTGCCAGCAGCCAAGATAGGGGGCGACAGGGCGCCAAAAACATTCAGTACTTC
CASSQDRGRQGAKNIQYF
>TRBV4-2|TRBJ2-3|.|.
TGTGCCAGCAGCCCGTCGGGGGATACGCAGTATTTT
CASSPSGDTQYF
>TRBV28|TRBJ1-1|TRBD1|.
TGTGCCAGCAGTCACAGGGGCAGGGGCCCCATGGTGGCTGAAGCTTTCTTT
CASSHRGRGPMVAEAFF
>TRBV2|TRBJ2-1|TRBD2|.
TGTGCCAGCAGTTGGACTAGCGGGATAGCCGATGAGCAGTTCTTC
CASSWTSGIADEQFF
>TRBV4-1|TRBJ2-2|TRBD2|.
TGCGCCAGCAGCCACCTGACTGCTAGCGGGAGGGGCGCGAACACCGGGGAGCTGTTTTTT
CASSHLTASGRGANTGELFF
>TRBV7-9|TRBJ1-3|TRBD1|.
TGTGCCAGCAGGTGGGACAGGGGCCCTAGCTCTGGAAACACCATATATTTT
CASRWDRGPSSGNTIYF
>TRBV4-1|TRBJ2-1|TRBD1|.
TGCGCCAGCAGCCAAGCATATAGGGGACAGGGGGACAGTGAGCAGTTCTTC
CASSQAYRGQGDSEQFF
>TRBV11-2|TRBJ1-3|.|.
TGTGCCAGCAGCCAAGCAGGGGAGCGAAACACCATATATTTT
CASSQAGERNTIYF
>TRBV5-1|TRBJ2-1|TRBD1|.
TGCGCCAGCAGCCTTTACAGGGGGCGTGAGCAGTTCTTC
CASSLYRGREQFF
>TRBV11-2|TRBJ2-7|.|.
TGTGCCAGCAGCACCCACGAAGGAGGAGAGCAGTACTTC
CASSTHEGGEQYF
>TRBV4-2|TRBJ2-7|.|few
TGTGCCAGCAGCCAAGATAGGGGGACGTCCGCCTACGAGCAGTACTTC
CASSQDRGTSAYEQYF